The 13 T cell receptor beta chains below were found in one sample sequenced in a study of T cell responses to AZD1222 COVID-19 vaccine. Sequenced by immunoSEQ multiplex PCR; TCRdb stores in-frame clones only, minus some. The data show around 150,000 clones, and the top ten clones hold about 2.2%. Sequencing used peripheral blood. These receptors came from an adult in good health.

This chain joins TRBV5-1 and TRBJ2-1; TRBD2 matches 8 bases. The germline CDR1 and CDR2 sequences are SGHRS and YFSETQ. J lost 3 bases, V lost 5 bases, and 10 bases had no gene match. This CDR3 region has 16 residues. For the CDR3, the DNA is TGCGCCAGCAGGCGGACCGGAGCGGGGGACTACAATGAGCAGTTCTTC. Protein sequence: CASRRTGAGDYNEQFF.

The V call is TRBV2, the J call TRBJ2-2; 8 bases agree with TRBD1. The CDR3 extends over 17 amino acids. J was trimmed by 6 bases and V by 5 bases; bases with no gene match: 14. The germline V gene has CDR1 SNHLY and CDR2 FYNNEI. CDR3 DNA: TGTGCCAGCAGTCAGGAGCCAGGGGGCTATTTGGCCGGGGAGCTGTTTTTT. Amino acid sequence: CASSQEPGGYLAGELFF.

The V call is TRBV6-2 or TRBV6-3, the J call TRBJ1-4; D perhaps matches TRBD1 (5 bases). The CDR3 is 12 amino acids. V shed 2 bases and J shed 8 bases, with 6 bases lying between them. Germline CDR1 reads MNHEY; CDR2 reads SVGEGT. The CDR3 loop is CASSYDSEKLFF. As DNA, the CDR3 is TGTGCCAGCAGTTACGACAGCGAAAAACTGTTTTTT.

V is TRBV5-1 and J is TRBJ1-2, with D possibly TRBD1 on 6 matching bases. CDR3 length: 16 residues. V lost 5 bases and J lost 2, with 19 bases in between. From germline, CDR1 is SGHRS and CDR2 YFSETQ. CDR3 region: CASRSGASRGNYGYTF. The CDR3 nucleotides are TGCGCCAGCAGGTCGGGGGCTTCCAGGGGAAACTATGGCTACACCTTC.

The chain uses TRBV20-1 and TRBJ2-7; D uncertain. The CDR3 totals 11 residues. V was trimmed by 3 bases and J by 4 bases, leaving 7 bases between them. Germline CDR1 reads DFQATT; CDR2 reads SNEGSKA (reference sequence). Written as DNA, the CDR3 is TGCAGTGCTAGCGGTGGATACGAGCAGTACTTC. It codes for CSASGGYEQYF.

J is TRBJ2-7 and V is TRBV9; D tentatively fits TRBD1 or TRBD2 (5 bases each). With 0 bases removed from V and 0 bases from J, the gap between germline ends came to 10 bases. This CDR3 has 15 residues. CDR1 is SGDLS, CDR2 YYNGEE, per germline. The CDR3 loop is CASSVAGPPSYEQYF. The CDR3 region has the DNA TGTGCCAGCAGCGTAGCGGGGCCTCCCTCCTACGAGCAGTACTTC.

This sequence joins TRBV12-3 or TRBV12-4 and TRBJ2-7; D call uncertain. Trimming left V 1 base short and J 6 bases short, with 10 bases between. CDR3 length: 13 amino acids. CDR3 residues: CASSLGPDREQYF. The CDR3 DNA is TGTGCCAGCAGTTTAGGCCCGGACCGCGAGCAGTACTTC.

The chain uses TRBV28 and TRBJ2-1; 8 positions agree with TRBD2. Germline loops: CDR1 MDHEN, CDR2 SYDVKM. This CDR3 region has 18 residues. Unmatched junction bases numbered 9, after V lost 2 bases and J lost 0 bases. CDR3 residues: CASSLSYRGGSSYNEQFF. The DNA for the CDR3 is TGTGCCAGCAGTTTAAGTTACCGGGGGGGGTCCTCCTACAATGAGCAGTTCTTC.

J is TRBJ1-6 and V is TRBV7-9, with no clear D. Germline loops: CDR1 SEHNR, CDR2 FQNEAQ (reference sequence). The ends were cut back, 1 base at V and 4 bases at J, with 5 bases in the middle. The CDR3 length is 14 residues. CDR3 coding DNA: TGTGCCAGCAGCTTAGAGACGTATAATTCACCCCTCCACTTT. Its protein product is CASSLETYNSPLHF.

DNA for the CDR3: TGTGCCAGCAGCCCCAACAGGAACACTGAAGCTTTCTTT. Translated: CASSPNRNTEAFF. V gene TRBV7-3 combines with J gene TRBJ1-1; D is undetermined. This CDR3 is built from 13 residues. CDR1 is SGHTA and CDR2 is FQGTGA in the germline V gene. Trimming shortened V by 5 bases and J by 1 base, and 8 bases separated the two germline ends.

The V gene is TRBV10-3, the J gene TRBJ1-1; D gene ambiguous. The germline V and J ends were trimmed by 0 bases and 0 bases, with 5 bases remaining between them. The CDR3 length is 14 residues. In germline, CDR1 is ENHRY, CDR2 SYGVKD. Written as DNA, the CDR3 is TGTGCCATCAGTGAGTCGACGATGAACACTGAAGCTTTCTTT. Protein product: CAISESTMNTEAFF.

The chain is built from TRBV20-1 and TRBJ2-1; unclear D gene. The CDR3 spans 10 residues. CDR1 DFQATT and CDR2 SNEGSKA come from the germline V gene (reference sequence). Trimming left V 6 bases short and J 12 bases short, with 12 bases between. Here the CDR3 reads CSATAVGQFF. The CDR3 DNA is TGCAGTGCAACAGCAGTTGGGCAGTTCTTC.

This CDR3 reads CASSLTGEFSDTQYF. The DNA for the CDR3 is TGTGCCAGCAGCCTCACAGGGGAGTTCTCGGATACGCAGTATTTT. The V gene is TRBV14, the J gene TRBJ2-3; TRBD1 matches 7 bases. This CDR3 is built from 15 residues. V trimming: 4 bases; J trimming: 6 bases; junction bases outside the gene matches: 10. The germline V gene encodes CDR1 SGHDN and CDR2 FVKESK. Combining the CDR3 with reference TRBV14 and TRBJ2-3 gives the whole variable domain EAGVTQFPSHSVIEKGQTVTLRCDPISGHDNLYWYRRVMGKEIKFLLHFVKESKQDESGMPNNRFLAERTGGTYSTLKVQPAELEDSGVYFCASSLTGEFSDTQYFGPGTRLTVL.